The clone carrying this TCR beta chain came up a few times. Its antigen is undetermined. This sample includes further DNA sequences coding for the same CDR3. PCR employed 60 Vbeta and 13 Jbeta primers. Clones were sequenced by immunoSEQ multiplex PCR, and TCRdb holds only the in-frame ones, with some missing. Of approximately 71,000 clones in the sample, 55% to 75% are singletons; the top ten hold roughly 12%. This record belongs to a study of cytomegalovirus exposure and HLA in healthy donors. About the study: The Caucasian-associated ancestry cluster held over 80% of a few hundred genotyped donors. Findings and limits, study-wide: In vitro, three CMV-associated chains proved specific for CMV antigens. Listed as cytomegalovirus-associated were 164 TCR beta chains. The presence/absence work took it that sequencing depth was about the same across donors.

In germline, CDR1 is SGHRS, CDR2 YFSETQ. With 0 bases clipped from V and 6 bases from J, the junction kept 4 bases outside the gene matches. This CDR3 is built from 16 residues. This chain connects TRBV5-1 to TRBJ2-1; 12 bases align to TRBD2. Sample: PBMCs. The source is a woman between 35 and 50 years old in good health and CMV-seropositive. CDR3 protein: CASSLGPSGGANEQFF. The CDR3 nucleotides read TGCGCCAGCAGCTTGGGCCCTAGCGGGGGGGCCAATGAGCAGTTCTTC.